This TCR beta chain was profiled in a study of PD-1 blockade in classical Hodgkin lymphoma. Whole-study context: Patients received nivolumab 3 mg/kg intravenously every 2 weeks. The study's findings and limits: Initiation of nivolumab under 1 year after ASCT led to exclusion of patients. TCR diversity rose significantly by C4D1 in CD4+ but not CD8+ cells.

With regard to this clone: Its antigen is as yet unknown.

CDR1 SGHRS and CDR2 YFSETQ come from the germline V gene. The CDR3 extends over 15 amino acids. Trimming shortened V by 4 bases and J by 3 bases, and 15 bases separated the two germline ends. Clones were read by immunoSEQ multiplex PCR, and TCRdb kept only the in-frame ones, dropping some. The sample lists tens of thousands of clones, 88% occurring once. Described time point: cycle 4 day 1 (C4D1), after five to seven weeks of nivolumab. Relapse after autologous stem cell transplantation occurred in every patient, and brentuximab vedotin exposure varied. The rearrangement links TRBV5-1 to TRBJ2-3, with D perhaps TRBD1 (6 bases). This receptor was obtained from a human donor with classical Hodgkin lymphoma. The specimen was peripheral blood mononuclear cells (PBMCs), collected before the fourth cycle of nivolumab. CDR3 sequence (DNA): TGCGCCAGCAGCCCCTTGGGGGCGCGAACAGATACGCAGTATTTT. Translating gives CASSPLGARTDTQYF.